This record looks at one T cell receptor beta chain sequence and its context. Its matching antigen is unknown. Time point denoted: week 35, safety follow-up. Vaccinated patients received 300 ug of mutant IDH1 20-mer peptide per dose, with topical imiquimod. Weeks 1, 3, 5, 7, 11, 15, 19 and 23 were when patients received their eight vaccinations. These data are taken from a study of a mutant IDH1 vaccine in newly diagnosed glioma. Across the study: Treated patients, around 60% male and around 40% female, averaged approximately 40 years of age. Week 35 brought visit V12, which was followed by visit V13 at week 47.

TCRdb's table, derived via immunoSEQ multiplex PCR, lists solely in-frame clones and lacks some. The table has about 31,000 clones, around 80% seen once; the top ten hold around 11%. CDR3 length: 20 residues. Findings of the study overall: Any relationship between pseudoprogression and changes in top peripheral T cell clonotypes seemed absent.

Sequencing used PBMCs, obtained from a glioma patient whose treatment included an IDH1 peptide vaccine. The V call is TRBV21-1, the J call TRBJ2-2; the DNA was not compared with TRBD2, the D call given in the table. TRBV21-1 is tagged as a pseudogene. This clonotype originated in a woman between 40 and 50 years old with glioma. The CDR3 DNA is TGTGCCAGCAGCAGAGAAAAACCGGGACTCCTAAAGGACCACACCGGGGAGCTGTTTTTT. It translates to CASSREKPGLLKDHTGELFF.